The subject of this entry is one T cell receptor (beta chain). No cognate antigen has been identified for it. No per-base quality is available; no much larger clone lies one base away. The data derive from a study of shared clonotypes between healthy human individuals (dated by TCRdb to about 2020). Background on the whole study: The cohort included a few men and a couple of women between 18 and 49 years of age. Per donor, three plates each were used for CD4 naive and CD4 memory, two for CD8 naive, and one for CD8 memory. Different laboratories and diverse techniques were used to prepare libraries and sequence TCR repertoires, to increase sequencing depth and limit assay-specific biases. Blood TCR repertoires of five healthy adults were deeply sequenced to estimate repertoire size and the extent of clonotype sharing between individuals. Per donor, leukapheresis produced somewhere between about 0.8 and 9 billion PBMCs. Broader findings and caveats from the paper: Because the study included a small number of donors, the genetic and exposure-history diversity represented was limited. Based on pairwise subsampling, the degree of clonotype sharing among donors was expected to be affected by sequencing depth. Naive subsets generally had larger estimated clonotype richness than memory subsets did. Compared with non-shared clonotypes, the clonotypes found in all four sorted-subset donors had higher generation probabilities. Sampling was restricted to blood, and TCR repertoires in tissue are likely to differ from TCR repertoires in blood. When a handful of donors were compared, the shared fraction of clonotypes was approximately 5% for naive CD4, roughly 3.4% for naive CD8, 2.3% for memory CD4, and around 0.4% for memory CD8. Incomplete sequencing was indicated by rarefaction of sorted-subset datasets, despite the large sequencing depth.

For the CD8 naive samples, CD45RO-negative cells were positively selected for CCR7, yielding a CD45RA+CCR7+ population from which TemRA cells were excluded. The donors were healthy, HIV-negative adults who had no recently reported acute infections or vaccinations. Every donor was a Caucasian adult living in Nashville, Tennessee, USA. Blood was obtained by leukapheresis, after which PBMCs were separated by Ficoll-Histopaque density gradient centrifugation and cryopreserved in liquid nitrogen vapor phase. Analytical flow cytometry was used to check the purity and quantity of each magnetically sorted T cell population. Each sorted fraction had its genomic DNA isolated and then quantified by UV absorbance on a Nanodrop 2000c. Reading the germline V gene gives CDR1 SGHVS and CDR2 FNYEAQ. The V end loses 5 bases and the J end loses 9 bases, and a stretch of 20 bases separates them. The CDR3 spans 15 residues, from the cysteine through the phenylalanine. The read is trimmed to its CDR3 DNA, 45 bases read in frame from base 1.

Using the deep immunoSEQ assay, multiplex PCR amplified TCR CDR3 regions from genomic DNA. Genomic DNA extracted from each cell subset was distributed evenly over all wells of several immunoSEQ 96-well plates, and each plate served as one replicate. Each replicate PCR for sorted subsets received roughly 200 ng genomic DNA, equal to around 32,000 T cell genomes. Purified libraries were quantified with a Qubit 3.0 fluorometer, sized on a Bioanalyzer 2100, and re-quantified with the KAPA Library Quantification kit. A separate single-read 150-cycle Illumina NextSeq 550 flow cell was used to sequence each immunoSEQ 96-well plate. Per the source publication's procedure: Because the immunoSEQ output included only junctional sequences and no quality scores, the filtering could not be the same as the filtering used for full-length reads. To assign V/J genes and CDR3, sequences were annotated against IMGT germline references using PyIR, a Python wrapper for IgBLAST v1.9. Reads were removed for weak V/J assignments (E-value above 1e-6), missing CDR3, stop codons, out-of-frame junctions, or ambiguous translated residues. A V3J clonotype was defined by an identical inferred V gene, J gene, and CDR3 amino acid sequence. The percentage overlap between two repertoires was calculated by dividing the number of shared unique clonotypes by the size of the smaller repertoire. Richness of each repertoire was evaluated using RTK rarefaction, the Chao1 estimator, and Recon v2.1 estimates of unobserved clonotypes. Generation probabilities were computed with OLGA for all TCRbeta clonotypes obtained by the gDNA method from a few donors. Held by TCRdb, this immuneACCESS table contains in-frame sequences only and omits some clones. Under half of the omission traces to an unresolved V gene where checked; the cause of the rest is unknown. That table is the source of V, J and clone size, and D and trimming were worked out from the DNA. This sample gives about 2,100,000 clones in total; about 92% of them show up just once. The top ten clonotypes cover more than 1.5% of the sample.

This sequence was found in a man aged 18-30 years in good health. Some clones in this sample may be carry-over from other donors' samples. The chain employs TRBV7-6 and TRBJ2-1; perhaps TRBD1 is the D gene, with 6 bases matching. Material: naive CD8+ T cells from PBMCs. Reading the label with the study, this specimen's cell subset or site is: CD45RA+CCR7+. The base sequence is TGTGCCAGCAGCCCCCCCTCGGCAGGGGTGTTTGAGCAGTTCTTC. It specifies CASSPPSAGVFEQFF.